This T cell receptor beta chain came from a study of regulatory T cells in long-lasting Graves disease (dated by TCRdb to about 2021). With regard to the full study: In the newly diagnosed Graves' disease group, patients had been taking antithyroid drugs for less than 3 months. TCR sequencing covered some 13 persistent and 20 or so newly diagnosed Graves' disease patients, some 33 samples in total. Peripheral blood TCR sequencing and RNA sequencing compared persistent Graves' disease patients with newly diagnosed Graves' disease patients. The study was conducted in China and was registered as a clinical trial.

Receptors were amplified or captured by multiplex PCR. The run used an Illumina HiSeq 4000. To build TCR beta libraries, CDR3 regions were amplified by Arm-PCR using iRepertoire HTBI primers. PCR products were gel purified before sequencing. Processing in the source paper ran as follows. Gene usage analysis of CDR3 amino acid clonotypes used the 62 TRBV and 11 to 15 TRBJ segments found across samples. Filtered high-quality paired reads were merged into contigs using COPE and FqMerger. BLAST was used to align contigs to the IMGT TRBV, TRBD and TRBJ reference genes, and CDR3 was defined following IMGT. Any clonotype with a frequency above 0.1% was classified as a highly expanded clone. Shannon entropy was used to measure repertoire diversity, and the Gini coefficient was used to measure V-J evenness. A clonotype found in more than one individual was treated as public. The public reads were reprocessed in TCRdb via fastp at Q25 and MiXCR, keeping in-frame beta chains. Under each unique CDR3 protein, matching rows form one entry showing the most common genes and DNA. It is TCRdb's table, rather than the study itself, that gives the V and J calls and clone size. Present in this sample are about 450,000 distinct CDR3 sequences, approximately 16% of which were seen just once. The top ten constitute about 10% of the sample.

This clonotype showed up many times. What antigen it recognizes has not been identified. Base qualities were left out, and no much larger clone turns up one base away. Findings and caveats that apply to the study as a whole: Preferential use of TRBV28, TRBJ1-2 and TRBJ2-5 was observed in persistent disease, whereas TRBV20-1 and TRBJ2-1 were favored in newly diagnosed disease. Patients with persistent disease shared more public clonotypes (approximately 2,500) than newly diagnosed patients did (966). Compared with newly diagnosed patients, patients with persistent Graves' disease had lower TCR Shannon entropy and fewer highly expanded clones, which suggests clonal expansion. Sequencing and analysis were limited to the TCR beta chain. The authors acknowledged the small sample size as a limitation that may reduce accuracy. Because the primary lesion, thyroid tissue, could not be accessed, the study looked at peripheral blood alone.

CDR1 and CDR2, looked up from the germline V gene (reference sequence), are MNHEY and SMNVEV. The CDR3 starts with the cysteine, ends with the phenylalanine, and has 16 residues. Just the 48-base CDR3 DNA is kept, in frame starting at base 1. V is trimmed back by 0 bases and J by 5 bases, and the junction contains 7 bases that no gene match accounts for. Reading the label with the study, this specimen's time point is: newly diagnosed GD, antithyroid drugs for less than 3 months. RNA was extracted from PBMCs in TRIzol for both TCR sequencing and RNA sequencing. Graves' disease was diagnosed according to American Thyroid Association guidelines. Patients were recruited from an endocrinology department in Xi'an, China. From each patient, 7.5 to 10 milliliters of peripheral blood was collected into an EDTA anticoagulant tube. PBMCs were isolated by Ficoll Paque Plus density gradient separation without further T cell sorting. An Agilent 2100 Bioanalyzer and agarose gel were used to check RNA quality, and a NanoDrop 2000 was used to measure RNA concentration.

The same data also went into a second study, on T cells in Graves' hyperthyroidism and ophthalmopathy. From the second report: Stable Graves' hyperthyroidism was defined as no progression to ophthalmopathy during 18 months of follow-up. Hyperthyroidism patients were aged 18 to 65 years and newly diagnosed, with disease duration of less than 2 months. Any patient with an uncontrolled infection, another autoimmune disease, pregnancy or lactation was excluded. Diagnoses were based on clinical symptoms, serum thyroxine and TRAb, thyroid ultrasound and orbital computed tomography. The TCR CDR3 was subjected to a first round of RT-PCR using the HTBI primer set and the Qiagen OneStep RT-PCR kit. Most expanded thyroid clonotypes (frequency above 0.001) were also found in blood, which suggests that blood repertoires may mirror thyroid immune responses. A 13 V-J signature model separated ophthalmopathy from stable hyperthyroidism, with about 88% sensitivity and 81.08% specificity in cross-validation and 80%/75% in testing. During validation, the model predicted progression to ophthalmopathy a median of approximately 6.5 months ahead of onset, with 60% to 71% sensitivity and 72.22% specificity. To identify distinguishing TCR V-J signatures, a discovery cohort of about 100 patients was used, comprising 43 with Graves' ophthalmopathy and some 60 with stable Graves' hyperthyroidism. An independent validation cohort of 18 to 20 hyperthyroidism patients and more than 15 patients who later progressed to ophthalmopathy tested prospective prediction of ophthalmopathy. For training and testing, the 80 to 100 patients in the discovery cohort were randomly divided in a 7:3 ratio. The study also compared thyroid tissue and blood T-cell repertoires from a handful of Graves' hyperthyroidism patients. After blood sampling, hyperthyroidism patients were treated with methimazole at a starting dose of 30 mg daily, and ophthalmopathy patients were treated with high-dose intravenous methylprednisolone. The libraries were constructed in a second round of multiplex PCR and then size-selected and purified. The libraries were sequenced on an Illumina HiSeq2000 using paired-end 100 bp reads. SOAPnuke was used to process the raw data, throwing out any read that contained adapters or uncalled bases, had a mean Phred below 15, or lacked an exact constant-primer or identifier match. COPE v1.2.5 was used to merge the high-quality paired reads, and each unique nucleotide sequence was defined as a clonotype. MiTCR v1.1 was used to align clonotypes to the IMGT TRBV, TRBD and TRBJ reference segments. Analysis was restricted to V-J combinations with a frequency above 0.0001, which covered just over 98% of repertoires. A TCS score was defined as the ratio of F50 (clonal expansion) to E x V (chaos), with BLOSUM62-based TCRdist applied between CDR3 peptides within each V-J. Welch's t-statistics and random forest reduced around 550 V-J features to 13, which were used in a naive Bayes classifier (R e1071). Sample size was not statistically predetermined, and investigators were not blinded to group allocation. The paper reports TCR Vbeta CDR3 sequencing of more than 120 peripheral blood samples: some 41 ophthalmopathy, about 75 hyperthyroidism and around 17 progressor patients.

The sample here was peripheral blood mononuclear cells (PBMCs), taken at new diagnosis, from a patient treated with antithyroid drugs. The sequence is built from TRBV27 and TRBJ2-3; the central 8 bases match TRBD1. This receptor was taken from a woman aged 25-40 years with Graves disease. Donor details come from another sample of the same person, matched by shared clones. The CDR3 region reads CASSLSMAGGRDTQYF. The nucleotide sequence is TGTGCCAGCAGTTTATCGATGGCAGGGGGCAGAGATACGCAGTATTTT.